This entry lists 19 T cell receptor beta chains sequenced from one sample in a study of identical twins. MiXCR was run by TCRdb on the 5' RACE reads, yielding one entry per CDR3 protein. The table includes 350,000 or so distinct CDR3 sequences, about 9% detected once. The sample comprised naive T cells sorted from blood. These receptors all come from a woman aged 45-60 years in good health.

V gene TRBV12-3 or TRBV12-4 combines with J gene TRBJ2-5, with a weak D call TRBD2 (5 bases). Trimming took 7 bases from V and 2 from J, leaving 11 bases between them. The CDR3 has 13 amino acids. The CDR3 DNA reads as TGTGCCAGCACCGCTCCGGGACAAGAGACCCAGTACTTC. This encodes CASTAPGQETQYF.

This clonotype appeared a few times. The rearrangement joins TRBV12-5 to TRBJ1-1; TRBD1 is a possible D gene (5 bases). Trimming removed 10 bases at V and 3 bases at J, with 15 bases between. Germline V CDR1 and CDR2: LGHNT, FRNRAP. The CDR3 contains 13 residues. CDR3 residues: CAKAGANDTEAFF. The CDR3 nucleotides are TGTGCTAAGGCCGGGGCAAACGACACTGAAGCTTTCTTT.

This clonotype came up a few times. The chain carries TRBV20-1 and TRBJ2-1; the D gene is possibly TRBD2 (7 bases). From germline, CDR1 is DFQATT and CDR2 SNEGSKA (reference sequence). Trimming stripped 6 bases from V and 10 bases from J, with 19 bases between. This CDR3 has 13 residues. The CDR3: CSARPGGGGEQFF. The DNA of the CDR3 is TGCAGTGCCCGACCGGGGGGCGGGGGCGAGCAGTTCTTC.

This clonotype has only a few counts. V usage is TRBV15 and J usage is TRBJ1-4, with D hard to call. This CDR3 spans 18 amino acids. The V end was cut by 1 base, the J end by 3 bases, with 18 bases between. Germline V gene lookup returns CDR1 LNHNV and CDR2 YYDKDF (reference sequence). The CDR3 loop reads CATSRGRVGGKSNEKLFF. The CDR3 DNA is TGTGCCACCAGCAGAGGCCGGGTCGGAGGGAAGTCTAATGAAAAACTGTTTTTT.

The chain employs TRBV2 and TRBJ1-2; weak D call: TRBD1 (6 bases). Germline-derived CDR1 and CDR2 are SNHLY and FYNNEI. This CDR3 region has 15 residues. V was clipped by 0 bases and J by 2 bases, with 10 bases between them. CDR3 amino acids: CASSEADRKNYGYTF. The CDR3 DNA reads TGTGCCAGCAGTGAAGCCGACAGGAAGAACTATGGCTACACCTTC.

This clonotype has a count of ten or more. The chain uses TRBV18 and TRBJ1-5, with a possible D match to TRBD1 (5 bases). The CDR3 totals 12 residues. In germline, CDR1 is KGHSH, CDR2 LQKENI. The ends were cut back, 2 bases at V and 15 bases at J, with 14 bases in the middle. CDR3 sequence reads: CASSPAGPDLHF. DNA of the CDR3: TGTGCCAGCTCACCAGCGGGGCCCGATTTGCATTTT. Full variable domain (outside the CDR3, taken from reference TRBV18 and TRBJ1-5): NAGVMQNPRHLVRRRGQEARLRCSPMKGHSHVYWYRQLPEEGLKFMVYLQKENIIDESGMPKERFSAEFPKEGPSILRIQQVVRGDSAAYFCASSPAGPDLHFGDGTRLSIL.

Many counts were recorded for this clonotype. The chain has TRBV7-2 and TRBJ2-7; D is uncertain. Trimming removed 1 base from V and 2 bases from J, with 6 bases in between. Germline V gene data show CDR1 as SGHTA and CDR2 as FQGNSA. The CDR3 is made up of 13 amino acids. The CDR3 is CASSLVVPYEQYV. CDR3 bases: TGTGCCAGCAGCTTAGTAGTTCCCTACGAGCAGTACGTC.

This clonotype has a handful of counts. This sequence joins TRBV5-6 and TRBJ1-3; no firm D call. The CDR3 spans 18 residues. V lost 1 base to trimming and J lost 0 bases, with 17 bases between them. The germline CDR1 and CDR2 sequences are SGHDT and YYEEEE. CDR3 DNA: TGTGCCAGCAGCTTGATGGGCCAATTGGGGAACTCTGGAAACACCATATATTTT. It is translated as CASSLMGQLGNSGNTIYF.

This clonotype was found many times. This chain joins TRBV4-1 and TRBJ2-1; no definite D call. With 3 bases removed from V and 5 bases from J, the gap between germline ends came to 2 bases. This CDR3 is 11 amino acids long. Germline CDR1 is MGHRA and CDR2 is YSYEKL. CDR3 DNA sequence: TGCGCCAGCAGCCAGAACAATGAGCAGTTCTTC. Encoded protein: CASSQNNEQFF.

This clonotype was recorded at least ten times. The V gene is TRBV5-1, the J gene TRBJ2-7; 8 bases match TRBD1. The ends lost 3 bases at V and 3 bases at J; junction bases unmatched: 17. The V gene's germline CDR1 is SGHRS and CDR2 YFSETQ. This CDR3 region has 18 residues. The CDR3 loop reads CASSSLGTTGTGGYEQYF. The CDR3 region has the DNA TGCGCCAGCAGCTCTCTGGGCACAACCGGGACAGGAGGCTACGAGCAGTACTTC.

The chain joins TRBV4-2 to TRBJ1-2; D gene ambiguous. Germline V CDR1 and CDR2: LGHNA, YNFKEQ. This CDR3 region has 15 residues. Trimming stripped 0 bases from V and 3 bases from J, with 11 bases between. CDR3 loop: CASSQDSSPDYGYTF. Here the CDR3 DNA reads TGTGCCAGCAGCCAAGACTCGAGCCCAGACTATGGCTACACCTTC.

This clonotype was detected many times. This chain joins TRBV12-3 or TRBV12-4 and TRBJ2-3, with unresolved D. This CDR3 contains 15 residues. Trimming took off 0 bases at V and 0 bases at J, with 7 bases between the two ends. CDR3 residues: CASSLARGSTDTQYF. The CDR3 nucleotides are TGTGCCAGCAGTTTAGCGCGTGGGAGCACAGATACGCAGTATTTT.

This clonotype was counted between two and nine times. The chain employs TRBV20-1 and TRBJ2-3; 14 bases align to TRBD2. This CDR3 has 15 residues. V lost 1 base and J lost 7; bases outside the gene matches: 4. Germline lookup yields CDR1 DFQATT and CDR2 SNEGSKA (reference sequence). CDR3 nucleotides: TGCAGTGCTAGAGGCGGGACTAGCGGGAGTTATACGCAGTATTTT. Its translation: CSARGGTSGSYTQYF.

This clonotype was seen many times. This chain uses TRBV5-4 with TRBJ2-1; 7 bases are a match to TRBD2. Germline assignment: CDR1 SGHNT and CDR2 YYREEE (reference sequence). The CDR3 is 16 residues long. V was clipped by 0 bases and J by 0 bases; unmatched bases: 3. This chain's CDR3 is CASSLARGSSYNEQFF. The DNA for the CDR3 is TGTGCCAGCAGCTTGGCGCGGGGGAGCTCCTACAATGAGCAGTTCTTC.

This clonotype occurred a few times. The rearrangement links TRBV4-1 to TRBJ2-5; 8 nucleotides line up with TRBD2. Germline CDR1 is MGHRA and CDR2 is YSYEKL. The V segment lost 4 bases and the J segment 5 bases; nucleotides outside the gene matches: 9. The length of the CDR3 is 15 residues. CDR3 coding DNA: TGCGCCAGCAGCCGGGAAGGAGCGGGGGATGAGACCCAGTACTTC. This codes for CASSREGAGDETQYF.

CDR3 DNA: TGTGCCAGTAGTGGACAGGGAGGTGAAAAACTGTTTTTT. This translates into CASSGQGGEKLFF. The chain carries TRBV19 and TRBJ1-4; 8 bases match TRBD1. Germline loops: CDR1 LNHDA, CDR2 SQIVND (reference sequence). There are 13 residues in the CDR3. V dropped 5 bases and J dropped 7; count of bases not matched to a gene: 3.

V gene TRBV9 combines with J gene TRBJ1-4; 8 bases are shared with TRBD1. Germline V gene sequence: CDR1 SGDLS, CDR2 YYNGEE. The CDR3 has 14 residues. Trimming cost V 2 bases and J 3 bases; bases outside gene matches: 0. The CDR3 sequence: CASSVTGANEKLFF. The CDR3 DNA is TGTGCCAGCAGCGTGACAGGGGCTAATGAAAAACTGTTTTTT.

This clonotype was detected ten times or more. The chain recombines TRBV7-8 with TRBJ2-1; D may be TRBD1 or TRBD2 (5 bases each). In germline, CDR1 is SGHVS, CDR2 FQNEAQ. Between the trimmed V and J ends, which lost 0 bases and 7 bases, there was a span of 19 bases. CDR3 length equals 17 residues. The CDR3 nucleotides are TGTGCCAGCAGCTTAGCAAATCGAGGGGTAGTAGCGAATGAGCAGTTCTTC. It codes for CASSLANRGVVANEQFF.

This clonotype appeared a few times. The chain couples TRBV20-1 to TRBJ2-2; a weak D match, TRBD2 (5 bases). The CDR3 sequence is 15 residues long. Trimming stripped 3 bases from V and 0 bases from J, with 11 bases between. Germline V lookup: CDR1 DFQATT, CDR2 SNEGSKA (reference sequence). This chain's CDR3 is CSARQSGSNTGELFF. CDR3 sequence (DNA): TGCAGTGCTAGGCAGAGCGGCTCGAACACCGGGGAGCTGTTTTTT.